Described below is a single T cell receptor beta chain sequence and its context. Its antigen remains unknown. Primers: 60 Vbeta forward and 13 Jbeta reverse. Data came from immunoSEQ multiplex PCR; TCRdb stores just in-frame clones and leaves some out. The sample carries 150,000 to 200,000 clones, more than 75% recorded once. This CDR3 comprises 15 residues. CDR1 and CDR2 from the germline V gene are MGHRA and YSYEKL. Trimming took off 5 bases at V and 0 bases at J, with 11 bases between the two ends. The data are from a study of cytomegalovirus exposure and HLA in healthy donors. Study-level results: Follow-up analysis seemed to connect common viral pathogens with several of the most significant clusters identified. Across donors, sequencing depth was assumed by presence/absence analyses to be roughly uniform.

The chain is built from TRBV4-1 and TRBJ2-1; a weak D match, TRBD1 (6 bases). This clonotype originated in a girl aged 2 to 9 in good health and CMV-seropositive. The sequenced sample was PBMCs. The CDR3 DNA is TGCGCCAGCAGCGACCGGACAGTCTCCTACAATGAGCAGTTCTTC. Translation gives CASSDRTVSYNEQFF.